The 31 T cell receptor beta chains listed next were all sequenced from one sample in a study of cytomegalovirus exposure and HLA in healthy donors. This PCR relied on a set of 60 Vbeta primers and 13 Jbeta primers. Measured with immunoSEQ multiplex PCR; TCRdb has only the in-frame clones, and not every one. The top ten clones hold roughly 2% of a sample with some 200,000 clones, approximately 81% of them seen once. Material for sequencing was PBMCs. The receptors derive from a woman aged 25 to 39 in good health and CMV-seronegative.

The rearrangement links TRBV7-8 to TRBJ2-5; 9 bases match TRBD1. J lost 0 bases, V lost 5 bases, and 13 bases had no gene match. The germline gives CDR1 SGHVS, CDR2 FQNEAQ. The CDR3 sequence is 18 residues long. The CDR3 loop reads CASSPHQGQGPYQETQYF. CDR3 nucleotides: TGTGCCAGCAGCCCACACCAGGGACAGGGCCCGTACCAAGAGACCCAGTACTTC.

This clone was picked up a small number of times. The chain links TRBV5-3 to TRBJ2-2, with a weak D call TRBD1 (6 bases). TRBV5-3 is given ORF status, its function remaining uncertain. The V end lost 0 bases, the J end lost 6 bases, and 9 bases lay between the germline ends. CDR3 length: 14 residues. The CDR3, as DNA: TGTGCCAGAAGCTTGGACAGGGACGCCGGGGAGCTGTTTTTT. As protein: CARSLDRDAGELFF.

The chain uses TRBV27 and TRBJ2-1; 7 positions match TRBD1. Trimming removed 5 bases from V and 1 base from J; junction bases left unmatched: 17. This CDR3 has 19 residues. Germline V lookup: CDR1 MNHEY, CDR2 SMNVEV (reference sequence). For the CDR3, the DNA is TGTGCCAGCAGTATAACATCATTGACAGGGCCCCGATCCTACAATGAGCAGTTCTTC. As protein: CASSITSLTGPRSYNEQFF.

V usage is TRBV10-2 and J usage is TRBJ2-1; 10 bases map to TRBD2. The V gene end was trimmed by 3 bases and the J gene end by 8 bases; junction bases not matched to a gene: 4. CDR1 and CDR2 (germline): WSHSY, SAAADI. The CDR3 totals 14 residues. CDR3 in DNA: TGCGCCAGCAGTGAACCTAGCGGGGGTCATGAGCAGTTCTTC. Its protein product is CASSEPSGGHEQFF.

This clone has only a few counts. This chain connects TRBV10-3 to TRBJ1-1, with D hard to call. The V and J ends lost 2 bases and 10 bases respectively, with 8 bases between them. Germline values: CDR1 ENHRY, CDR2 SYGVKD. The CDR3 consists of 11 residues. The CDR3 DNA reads TGTGCCATCAGTGAGCGGGAGGTAGCTTTCTTT. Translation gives CAISEREVAFF.

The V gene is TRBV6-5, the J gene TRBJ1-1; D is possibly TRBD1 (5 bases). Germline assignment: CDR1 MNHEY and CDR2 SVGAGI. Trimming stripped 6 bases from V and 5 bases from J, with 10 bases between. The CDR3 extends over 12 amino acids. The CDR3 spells CASSLPGTEAFF. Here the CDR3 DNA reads TGTGCCAGCAGCCTGCCAGGGACTGAAGCTTTCTTT.

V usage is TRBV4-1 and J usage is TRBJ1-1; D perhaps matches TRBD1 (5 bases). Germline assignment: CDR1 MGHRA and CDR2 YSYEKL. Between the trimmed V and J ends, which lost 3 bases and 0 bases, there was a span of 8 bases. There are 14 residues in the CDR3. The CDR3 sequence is CASSQAGMNTEAFF. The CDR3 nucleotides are TGCGCCAGCAGCCAGGCAGGGATGAACACTGAAGCTTTCTTT.

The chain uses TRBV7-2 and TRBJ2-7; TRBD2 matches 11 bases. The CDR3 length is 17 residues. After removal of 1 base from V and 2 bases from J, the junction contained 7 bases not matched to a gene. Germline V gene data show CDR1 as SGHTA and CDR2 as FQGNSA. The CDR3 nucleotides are TGTGCCAGCAGCTTAGGGGCGACTAGCGGGATCGCCTACGAGCAGTACTTC. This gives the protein CASSLGATSGIAYEQYF.

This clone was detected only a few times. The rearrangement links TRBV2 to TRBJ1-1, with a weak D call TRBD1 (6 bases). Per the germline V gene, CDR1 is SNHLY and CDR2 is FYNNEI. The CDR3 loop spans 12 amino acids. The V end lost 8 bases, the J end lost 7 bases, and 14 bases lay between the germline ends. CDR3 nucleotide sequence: TGTGCCAGCGGGTTTACAGGGCTTGAAGCTTTCTTT. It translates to CASGFTGLEAFF.

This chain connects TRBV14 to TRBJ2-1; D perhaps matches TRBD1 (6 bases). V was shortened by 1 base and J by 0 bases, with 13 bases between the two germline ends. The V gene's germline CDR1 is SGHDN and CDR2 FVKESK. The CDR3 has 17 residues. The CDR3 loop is CASSQGVQGASYNEQFF. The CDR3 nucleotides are TGTGCCAGCAGCCAAGGGGTACAGGGTGCCTCCTACAATGAGCAGTTCTTC.

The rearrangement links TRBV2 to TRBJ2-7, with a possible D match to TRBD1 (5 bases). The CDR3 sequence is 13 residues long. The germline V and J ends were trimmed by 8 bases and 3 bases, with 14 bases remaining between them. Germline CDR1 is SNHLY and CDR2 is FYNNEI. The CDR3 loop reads CASGPRANYEQYF. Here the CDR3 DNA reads TGTGCCAGCGGGCCCAGGGCGAACTACGAGCAGTACTTC.

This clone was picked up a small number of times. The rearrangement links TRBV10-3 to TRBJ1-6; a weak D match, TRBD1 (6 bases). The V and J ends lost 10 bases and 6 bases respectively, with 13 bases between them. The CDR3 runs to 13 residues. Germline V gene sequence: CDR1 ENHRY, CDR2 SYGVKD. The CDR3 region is CATSDSGNSPLHF. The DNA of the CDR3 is TGTGCCACTTCGGACAGTGGTAATTCACCCCTCCACTTT.

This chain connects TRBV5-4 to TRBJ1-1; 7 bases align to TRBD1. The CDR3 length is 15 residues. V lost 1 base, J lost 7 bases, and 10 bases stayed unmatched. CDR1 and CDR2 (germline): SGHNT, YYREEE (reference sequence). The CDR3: CASSLSFKGAFEAFF. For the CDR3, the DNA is TGTGCCAGCAGCTTGAGTTTTAAGGGGGCGTTTGAAGCTTTCTTT.

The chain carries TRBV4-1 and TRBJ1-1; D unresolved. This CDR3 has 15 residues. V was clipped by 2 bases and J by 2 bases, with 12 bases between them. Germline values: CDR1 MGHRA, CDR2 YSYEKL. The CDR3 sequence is CASSQLFRSNTEAFF. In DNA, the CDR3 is TGCGCCAGCAGCCAACTCTTCAGGTCTAACACTGAAGCTTTCTTT.

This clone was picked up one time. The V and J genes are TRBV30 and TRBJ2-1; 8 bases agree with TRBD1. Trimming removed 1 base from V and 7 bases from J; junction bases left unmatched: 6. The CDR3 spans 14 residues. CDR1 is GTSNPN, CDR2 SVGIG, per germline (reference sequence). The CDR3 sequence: CAWSAGQGINEQFF. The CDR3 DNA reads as TGTGCCTGGAGTGCCGGACAGGGAATAAATGAGCAGTTCTTC.

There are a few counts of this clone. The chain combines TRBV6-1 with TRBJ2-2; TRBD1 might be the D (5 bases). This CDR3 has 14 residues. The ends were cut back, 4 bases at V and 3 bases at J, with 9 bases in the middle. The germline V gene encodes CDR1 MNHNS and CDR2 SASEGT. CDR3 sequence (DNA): TGTGCCAGCAGTGCGGTCAGGGACACCGGGGAGCTGTTTTTT. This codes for CASSAVRDTGELFF.

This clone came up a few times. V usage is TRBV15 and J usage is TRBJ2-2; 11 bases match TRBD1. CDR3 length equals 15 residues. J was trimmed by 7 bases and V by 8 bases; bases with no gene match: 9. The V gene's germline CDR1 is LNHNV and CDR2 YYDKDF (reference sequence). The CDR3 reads CATQTGQGAVGELFF. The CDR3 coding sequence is TGTGCCACCCAAACCGGACAGGGGGCCGTCGGGGAGCTGTTTTTT.

The CDR3 loop is CASIFSGRGILDEQFF. CDR3 nucleotide sequence: TGCGCCAGCATCTTTAGCGGGAGGGGGATCTTGGATGAGCAGTTCTTC. The chain recombines TRBV5-1 with TRBJ2-1; 11 positions agree with TRBD2. From germline, CDR1 is SGHRS and CDR2 YFSETQ. The CDR3 is 16 residues long. V trimming: 6 bases; J trimming: 8 bases; junction bases outside the gene matches: 13.

The CDR3 loop reads CASSLEDSGNEGTDTQYF. The CDR3 nucleotides are TGTGCCAGCAGCCTAGAGGATAGCGGAAACGAGGGCACAGATACGCAGTATTTT. The chain uses TRBV13 and TRBJ2-3; a weak D match, TRBD2 (6 bases). Germline V gene sequence: CDR1 PRHDT, CDR2 FYEKMQ (reference sequence). This CDR3 has 18 amino acids. Trimming cost V 5 bases and J 1 base, with 22 bases left between them.

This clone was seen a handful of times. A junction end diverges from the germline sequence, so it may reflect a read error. In nucleotides, the CDR3 is TGTGCCAGTAGTATGGTCTACTCTGGGGCCAACGGCCTGACTTTC. This encodes CASSMVYSGANGLTF. The V gene is TRBV19, the J gene TRBJ2-6; D perhaps matches TRBD1 (5 bases). The CDR3 is 15 amino acids. The V gene's germline CDR1 is LNHDA and CDR2 SQIVND (reference sequence).

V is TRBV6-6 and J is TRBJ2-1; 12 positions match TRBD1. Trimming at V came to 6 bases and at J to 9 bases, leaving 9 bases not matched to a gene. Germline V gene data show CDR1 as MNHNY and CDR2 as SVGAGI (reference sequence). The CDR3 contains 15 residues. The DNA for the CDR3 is TGTGCCAGCAGCCCGGGACAGGGGGCGCGGGGTGAGCAGTTCTTC. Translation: CASSPGQGARGEQFF.

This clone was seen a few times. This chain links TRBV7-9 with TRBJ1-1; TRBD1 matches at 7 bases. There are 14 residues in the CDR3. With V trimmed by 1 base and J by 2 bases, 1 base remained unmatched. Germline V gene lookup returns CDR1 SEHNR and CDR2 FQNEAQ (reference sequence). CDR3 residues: CASSLGTGNTEAFF. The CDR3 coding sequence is TGTGCCAGCAGCTTAGGGACAGGCAACACTGAAGCTTTCTTT.

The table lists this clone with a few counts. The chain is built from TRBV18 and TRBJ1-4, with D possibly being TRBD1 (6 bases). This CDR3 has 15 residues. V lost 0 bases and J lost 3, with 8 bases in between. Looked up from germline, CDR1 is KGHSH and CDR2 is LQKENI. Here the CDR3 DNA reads TGTGCCAGCTCACCACCGGGACAACCTAATGAAAAACTGTTTTTT. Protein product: CASSPPGQPNEKLFF.

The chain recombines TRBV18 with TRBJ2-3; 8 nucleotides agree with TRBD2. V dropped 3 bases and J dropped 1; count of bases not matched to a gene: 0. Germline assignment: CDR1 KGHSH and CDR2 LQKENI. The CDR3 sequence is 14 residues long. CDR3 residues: CASSPSGGTDTQYF. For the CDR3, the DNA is TGTGCCAGCTCACCTAGCGGGGGCACAGATACGCAGTATTTT.

In DNA, the CDR3 is TGTGCCAGCAGTCTAGGGACTAGCGGGGGCTACGAGCAGTACTTC. The encoded protein is CASSLGTSGGYEQYF. This chain joins TRBV28 and TRBJ2-7, with TRBD2 identical over 14 bases. The CDR3 is 15 amino acids. J was trimmed by 3 bases and V by 5 bases; bases with no gene match: 3. Germline V gene sequence: CDR1 MDHEN, CDR2 SYDVKM.

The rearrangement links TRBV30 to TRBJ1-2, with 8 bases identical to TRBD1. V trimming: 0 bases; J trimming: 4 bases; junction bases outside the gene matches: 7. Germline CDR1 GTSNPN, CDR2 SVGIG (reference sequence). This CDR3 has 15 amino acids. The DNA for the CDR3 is TGTGCCTGGAGTGTACAGGACAGGGACGGCTATGGCTACACCTTC. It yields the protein CAWSVQDRDGYGYTF. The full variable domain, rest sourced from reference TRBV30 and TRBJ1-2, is SQTIHQWPATLVQPVGSPLSLECTVEGTSNPNLYWYRQAAGRGLQLLFYSVGIGQISSEVPQNLSASRPQDRQFILSSKKLLLSDSGFYLCAWSVQDRDGYGYTFGSGTRLTVV.

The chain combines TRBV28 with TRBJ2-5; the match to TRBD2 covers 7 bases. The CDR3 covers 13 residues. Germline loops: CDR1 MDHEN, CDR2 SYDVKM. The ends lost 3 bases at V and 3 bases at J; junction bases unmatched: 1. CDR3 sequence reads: CASSFAGEETQYF. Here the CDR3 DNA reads TGTGCCAGCAGTTTCGCGGGGGAAGAGACCCAGTACTTC.

Here the CDR3 DNA reads TGCGCCAGCAGCTTGCGGGGGGCCACCGGGGAGCTGTTTTTT. Amino acids: CASSLRGATGELFF. V and J are TRBV5-1 and TRBJ2-2, with D possibly matching TRBD2 (7 bases). The V gene's germline CDR1 is SGHRS and CDR2 YFSETQ. The ends were cut back, 1 base at V and 4 bases at J, with 8 bases in the middle. CDR3 length equals 14 residues.

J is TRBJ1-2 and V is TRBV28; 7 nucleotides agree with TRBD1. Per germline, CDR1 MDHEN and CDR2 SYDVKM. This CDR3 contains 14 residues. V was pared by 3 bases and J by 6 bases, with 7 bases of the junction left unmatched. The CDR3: CASSLAEQGNGYTF. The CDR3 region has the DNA TGTGCCAGCAGTTTGGCCGAACAGGGGAATGGCTACACCTTC.

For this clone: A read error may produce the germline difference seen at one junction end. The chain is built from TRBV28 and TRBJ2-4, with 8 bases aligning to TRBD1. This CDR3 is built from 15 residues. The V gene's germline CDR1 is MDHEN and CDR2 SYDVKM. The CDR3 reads CASSPQGAPKNSQYF. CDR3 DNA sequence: TGTGCCAGCAGTCCCCAGGGGGCGCCCAAAAACAGTCAGTACTTC.

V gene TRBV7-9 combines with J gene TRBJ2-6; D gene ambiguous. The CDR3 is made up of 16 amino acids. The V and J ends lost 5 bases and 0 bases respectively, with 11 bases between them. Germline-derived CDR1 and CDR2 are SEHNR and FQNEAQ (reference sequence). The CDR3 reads CASSPRGHSGANVLTF. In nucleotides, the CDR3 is TGTGCCAGCAGCCCAAGAGGTCACTCTGGGGCCAACGTCCTGACTTTC.